This T cell receptor (delta chain) came from a study of Vδ1+ human thymocytes. Regarding the study as a whole: Thymic TRG and TRD repertoires appeared highly polyclonal. Approximately 20% of thymic delta-chain sequences were Vdelta2, with few Vdelta3, unlike blood Vdelta1+ controls.

In the case of this clone: Its specificity is not known.

Sequences come from RNA converted to cDNA by reverse transcription. Multiplex PCR used pooled V-gene forward primers and a constant-region reverse primer to amplify CDR3s. TCRdb redid the clone calls on the multiplex PCR reads with CATT. Of about 25,000 delta-chain clones in the sample, 7.4% were seen once. Germline V gene sequence: CDR1 TSWWSYY, CDR2 QGS. The ends lost 4 bases at V and 0 bases at J; junction bases unmatched: 26. This CDR3 has 22 amino acids. Alphabeta T cells were depleted, then CD3+ Vdelta1+ Vdelta2- thymocytes were FACS-sorted. Sorted Vdelta1+ thymocytes were roughly 98% to 99.6% pure.

V usage is TRDV1 and J usage is TRDJ1, with 7 bases aligning to TRDD3. This receptor was identified in a girl less than two years old who had congenital heart surgery. Sequences were obtained from Vdelta1+ gamma-delta thymocytes from the thymus. The sample's subset: FACS-sorted CD3+ TCRalphabeta- TCRVdelta1+ TCRVdelta2- thymocytes. DNA for the CDR3: TGTGCTCTTGGGGTACCTATTCCCGCCCCCTTACTGGGGTTCTTTCACACCGATAAACTCATCTTT. Translation gives CALGVPIPAPLLGFFHTDKLIF.